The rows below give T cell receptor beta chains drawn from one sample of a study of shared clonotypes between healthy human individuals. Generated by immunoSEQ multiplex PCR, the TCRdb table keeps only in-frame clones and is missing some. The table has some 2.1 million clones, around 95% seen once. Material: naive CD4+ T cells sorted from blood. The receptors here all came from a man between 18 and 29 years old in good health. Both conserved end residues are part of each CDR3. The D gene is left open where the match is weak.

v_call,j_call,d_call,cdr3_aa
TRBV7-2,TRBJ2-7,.,CASSLVEASYEQYF
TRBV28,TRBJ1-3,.,CASSPDRFSGNTIYF
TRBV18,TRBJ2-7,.,CASSQTDSFWEQYF
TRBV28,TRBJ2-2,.,CASSSQGGSNTGELFF
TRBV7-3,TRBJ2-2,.,CASSLGGSTGELFF
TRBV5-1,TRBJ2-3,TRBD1,CASARDRATDTQYF
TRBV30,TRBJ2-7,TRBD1,CAYRQGAEQYF
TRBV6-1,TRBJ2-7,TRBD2,CASSRTSGGPYEQYF
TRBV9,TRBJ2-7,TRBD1,CASSVGQGTYEQYF
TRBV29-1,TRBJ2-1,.,CSVEWRDRSYNEQFF
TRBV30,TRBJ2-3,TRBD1,CAWSIGTVRTDTQYF
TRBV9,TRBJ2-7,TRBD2,CASSVGTSGGRDYEQYF
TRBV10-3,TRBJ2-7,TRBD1,CATLMGPTGDEQYF
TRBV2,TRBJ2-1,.,CASSPGSHNEQFF
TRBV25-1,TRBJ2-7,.,CASRGGQAYEQYF
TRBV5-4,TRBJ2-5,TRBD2,CASSTRTSGRAETQYF
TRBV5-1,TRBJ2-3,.,CASSLTTPGRADTQYF
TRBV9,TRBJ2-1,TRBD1,CASSLVETGTNEQFF
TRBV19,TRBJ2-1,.,CASSINGGNEQFF
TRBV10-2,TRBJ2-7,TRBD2,CASSTGTSGSYEQYF
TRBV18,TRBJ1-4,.,CASSPQGGMLFF
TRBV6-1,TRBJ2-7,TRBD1,CASMTGGYYEQYF
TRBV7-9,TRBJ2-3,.,CASSLVSDTQYF